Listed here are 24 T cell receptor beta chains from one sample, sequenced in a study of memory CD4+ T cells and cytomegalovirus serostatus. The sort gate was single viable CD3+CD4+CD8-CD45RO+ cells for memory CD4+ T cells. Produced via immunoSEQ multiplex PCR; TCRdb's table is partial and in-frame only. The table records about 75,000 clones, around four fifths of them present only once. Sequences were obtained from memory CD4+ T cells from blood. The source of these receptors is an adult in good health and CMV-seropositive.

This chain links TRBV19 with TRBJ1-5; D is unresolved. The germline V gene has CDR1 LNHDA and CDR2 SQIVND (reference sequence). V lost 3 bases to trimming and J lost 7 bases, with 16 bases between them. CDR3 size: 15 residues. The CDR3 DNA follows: TGTGCCAGTAGTATTCCCCCCCCGGGCACCCAGCCCCAGCATTTT. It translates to CASSIPPPGTQPQHF.

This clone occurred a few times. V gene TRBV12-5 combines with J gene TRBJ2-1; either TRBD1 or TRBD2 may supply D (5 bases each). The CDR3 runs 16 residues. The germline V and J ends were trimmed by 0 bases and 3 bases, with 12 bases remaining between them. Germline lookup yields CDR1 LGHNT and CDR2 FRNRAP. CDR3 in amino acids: CASGLVGRPFYNEQFF. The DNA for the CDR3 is TGTGCTAGTGGTTTGGTGGGACGGCCCTTCTACAATGAGCAGTTCTTC.

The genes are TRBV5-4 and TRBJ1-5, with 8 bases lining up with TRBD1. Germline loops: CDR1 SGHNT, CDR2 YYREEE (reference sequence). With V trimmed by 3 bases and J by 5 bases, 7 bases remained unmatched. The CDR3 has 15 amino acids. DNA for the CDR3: TGTGCCAGCAGCTCCGAGCCAGGGGGCGATCAGCCCCAGCATTTT. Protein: CASSSEPGGDQPQHF.

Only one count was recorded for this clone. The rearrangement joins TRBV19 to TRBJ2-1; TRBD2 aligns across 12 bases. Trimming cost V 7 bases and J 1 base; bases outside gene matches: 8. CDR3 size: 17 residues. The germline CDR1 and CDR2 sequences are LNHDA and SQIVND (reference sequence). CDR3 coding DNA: TGTGCCAGTACCTCGACTAGCGGGAGCTTATCCTACAATGAGCAGTTCTTC. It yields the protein CASTSTSGSLSYNEQFF.

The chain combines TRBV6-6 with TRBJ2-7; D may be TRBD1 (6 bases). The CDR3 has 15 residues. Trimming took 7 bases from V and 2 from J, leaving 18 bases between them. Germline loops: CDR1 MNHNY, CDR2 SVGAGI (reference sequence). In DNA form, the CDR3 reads TGTGCCAGCAAATACTCAAGGACAGAGACCTACGAGCAGTACTTC. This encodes CASKYSRTETYEQYF.

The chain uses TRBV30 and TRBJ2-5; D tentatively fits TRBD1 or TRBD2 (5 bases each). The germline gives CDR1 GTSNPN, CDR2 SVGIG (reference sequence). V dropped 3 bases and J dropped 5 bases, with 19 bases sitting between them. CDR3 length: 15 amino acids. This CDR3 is CAWRGPGRGRETQYF. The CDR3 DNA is TGTGCCTGGAGGGGTCCGGGACGGGGCCGGGAGACCCAGTACTTC.

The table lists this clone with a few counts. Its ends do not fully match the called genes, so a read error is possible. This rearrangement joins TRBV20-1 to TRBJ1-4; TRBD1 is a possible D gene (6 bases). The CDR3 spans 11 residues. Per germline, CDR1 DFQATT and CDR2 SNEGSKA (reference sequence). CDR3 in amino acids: CSPRGVEKLFF. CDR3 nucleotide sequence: TGCAGTCCTAGGGGGGTTGAAAAACTGTTTTTT.

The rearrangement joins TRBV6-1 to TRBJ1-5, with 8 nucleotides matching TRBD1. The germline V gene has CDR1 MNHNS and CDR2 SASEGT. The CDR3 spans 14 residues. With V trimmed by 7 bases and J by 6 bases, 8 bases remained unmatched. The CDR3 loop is CASTLDRAGQPQHF. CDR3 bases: TGTGCCAGCACCTTGGACAGGGCCGGTCAGCCCCAGCATTTT.

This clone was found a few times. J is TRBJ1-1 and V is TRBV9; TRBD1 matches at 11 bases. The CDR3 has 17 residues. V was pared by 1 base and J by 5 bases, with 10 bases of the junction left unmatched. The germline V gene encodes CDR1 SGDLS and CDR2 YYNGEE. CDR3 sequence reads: CASSVRPHRDRGTEAFF. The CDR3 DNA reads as TGTGCCAGCAGCGTACGACCTCACCGGGACAGGGGGACTGAAGCTTTCTTT.

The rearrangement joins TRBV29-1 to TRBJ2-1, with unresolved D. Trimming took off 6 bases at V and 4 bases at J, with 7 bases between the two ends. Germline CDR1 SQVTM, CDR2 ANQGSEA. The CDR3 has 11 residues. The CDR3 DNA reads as TGCAGCGTCAGGTCTTACAATGAGCAGTTCTTC. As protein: CSVRSYNEQFF.

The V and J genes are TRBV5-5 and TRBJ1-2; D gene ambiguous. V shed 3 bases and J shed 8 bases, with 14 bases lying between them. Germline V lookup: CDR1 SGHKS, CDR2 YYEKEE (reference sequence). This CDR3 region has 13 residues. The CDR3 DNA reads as TGTGCCAGCAGCTCCTGGGTCCCTAACGGCTACACCTTC. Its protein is CASSSWVPNGYTF.

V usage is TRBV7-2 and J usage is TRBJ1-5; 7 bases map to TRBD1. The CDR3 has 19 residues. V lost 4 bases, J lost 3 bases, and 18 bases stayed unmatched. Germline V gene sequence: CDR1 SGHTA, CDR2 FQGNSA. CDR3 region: CASSSRGSGRDSPNQPQHF. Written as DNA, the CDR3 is TGTGCCAGCAGCTCCCGCGGTTCGGGGCGGGACAGTCCCAATCAGCCCCAGCATTTT.

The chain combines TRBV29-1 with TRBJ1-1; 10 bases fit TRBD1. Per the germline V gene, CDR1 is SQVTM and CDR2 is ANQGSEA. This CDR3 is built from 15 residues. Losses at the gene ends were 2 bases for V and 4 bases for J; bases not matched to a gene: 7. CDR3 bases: TGCAGCGTTGAACTATTGGGACAGGGGAGCACTGAAGCTTTCTTT. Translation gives CSVELLGQGSTEAFF.

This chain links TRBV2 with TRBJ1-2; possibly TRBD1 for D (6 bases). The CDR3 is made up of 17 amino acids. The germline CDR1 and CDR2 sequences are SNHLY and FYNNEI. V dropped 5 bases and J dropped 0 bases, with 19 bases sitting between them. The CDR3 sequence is CASSTPDSQIANYGYTF. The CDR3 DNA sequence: TGTGCCAGCAGTACCCCGGACAGCCAAATAGCTAACTATGGCTACACCTTC.

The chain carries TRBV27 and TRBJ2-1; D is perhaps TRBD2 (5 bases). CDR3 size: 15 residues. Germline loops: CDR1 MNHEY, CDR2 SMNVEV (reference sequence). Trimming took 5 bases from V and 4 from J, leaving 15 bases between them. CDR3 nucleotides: TGTGCCAGCAGTCGGACTTTTTACTCTTACAATGAGCAGTTCTTC. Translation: CASSRTFYSYNEQFF.

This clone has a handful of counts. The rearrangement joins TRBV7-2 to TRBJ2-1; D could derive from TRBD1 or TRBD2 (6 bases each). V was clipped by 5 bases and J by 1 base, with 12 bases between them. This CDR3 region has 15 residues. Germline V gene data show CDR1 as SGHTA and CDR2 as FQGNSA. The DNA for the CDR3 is TGTGCCAGCAGCCCGGGGGCGAGGTCCTACAATGAGCAGTTCTTC. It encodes CASSPGARSYNEQFF.

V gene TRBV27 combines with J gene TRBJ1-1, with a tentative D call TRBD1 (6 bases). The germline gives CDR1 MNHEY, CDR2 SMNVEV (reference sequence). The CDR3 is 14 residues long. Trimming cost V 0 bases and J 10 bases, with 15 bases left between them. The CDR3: CASSLSGGRSRAFF. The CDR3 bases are TGTGCCAGCAGTTTATCCGGGGGCCGGAGTAGAGCTTTCTTT.

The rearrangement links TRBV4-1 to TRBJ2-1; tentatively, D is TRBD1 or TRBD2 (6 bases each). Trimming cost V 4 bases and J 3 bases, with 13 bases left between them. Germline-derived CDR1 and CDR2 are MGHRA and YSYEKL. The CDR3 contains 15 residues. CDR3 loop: CASSRVEGGYNEQFF. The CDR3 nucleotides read TGCGCCAGCAGCCGCGTGGAGGGGGGCTACAATGAGCAGTTCTTC.

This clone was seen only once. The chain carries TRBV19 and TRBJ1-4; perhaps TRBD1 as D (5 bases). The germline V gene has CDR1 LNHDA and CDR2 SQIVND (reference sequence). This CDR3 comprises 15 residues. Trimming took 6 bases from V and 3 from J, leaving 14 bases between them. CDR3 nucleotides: TGTGCCAGTAGCCCGATGGGACGGCCTAATGAAAAACTGTTTTTT. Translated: CASSPMGRPNEKLFF.

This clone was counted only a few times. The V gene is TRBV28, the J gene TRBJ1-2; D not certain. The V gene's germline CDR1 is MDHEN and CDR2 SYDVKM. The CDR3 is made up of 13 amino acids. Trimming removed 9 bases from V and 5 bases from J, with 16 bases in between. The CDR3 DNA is TGTGCCAGTCAGAAACAGCCAAAGTATGGCTACACCTTC. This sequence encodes CASQKQPKYGYTF.

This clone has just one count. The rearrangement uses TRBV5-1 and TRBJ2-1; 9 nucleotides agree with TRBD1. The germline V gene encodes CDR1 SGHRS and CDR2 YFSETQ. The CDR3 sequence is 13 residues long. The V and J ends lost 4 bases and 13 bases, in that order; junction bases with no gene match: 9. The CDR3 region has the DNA TGCGCCAGCAGCCATAGAGAGGGACAGGGTCAGTTCTTC. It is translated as CASSHREGQGQFF.

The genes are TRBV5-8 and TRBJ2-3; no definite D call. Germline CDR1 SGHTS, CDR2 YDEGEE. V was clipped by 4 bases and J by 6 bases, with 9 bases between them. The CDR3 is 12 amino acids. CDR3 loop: CASSPVADTQYF. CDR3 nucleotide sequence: TGTGCCAGCAGCCCGGTGGCGGATACGCAGTATTTT.

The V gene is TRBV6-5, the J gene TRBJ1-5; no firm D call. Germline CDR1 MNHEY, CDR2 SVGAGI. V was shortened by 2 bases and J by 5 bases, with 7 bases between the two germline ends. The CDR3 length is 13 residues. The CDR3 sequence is CASSYRLDQPQHF. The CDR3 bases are TGTGCCAGCAGTTACAGGTTGGATCAGCCCCAGCATTTT.

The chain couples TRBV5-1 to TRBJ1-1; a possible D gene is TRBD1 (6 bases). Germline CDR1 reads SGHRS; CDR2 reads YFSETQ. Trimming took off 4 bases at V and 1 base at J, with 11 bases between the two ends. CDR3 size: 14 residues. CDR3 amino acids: CASSQGHANTEAFF. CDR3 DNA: TGCGCCAGCAGCCAGGGACACGCGAACACTGAAGCTTTCTTT.